Listed below are T cell receptor beta chains from one sample, sequenced in a study of response to subunit inactivated influenza vaccine. TCRdb ran MiXCR on the RT-PCR reads and lists one entry per CDR3 protein. The data show about 500,000 distinct CDR3 sequences, roughly 13% seen once. The sequences come from PBMCs from blood, collected roughly 48 days after vaccination. These TCRs come from a man aged 45-65 years who received an inactivated influenza vaccine. CDR3s include the opening cysteine and the closing phenylalanine or tryptophan. The D gene is left open where the match is weak. For some rows the clone size is stated as once, few or many, or as a class when expanded; others skip it.

V gene	clone size	D gene	J gene	CDR3 length	CDR3 DNA	CDR3 protein
TRBV7-9	few	.	TRBJ1-1	13	TGTGCCAGCAGCTTAACCCCAGAGGGGGAAGCTTTCTTT	CASSLTPEGEAFF
TRBV5-5	many	.	TRBJ2-1	11	TGTGCCAGCAGCCTCGGACTCAAGCAGTTCTTC	CASSLGLKQFF
TRBV10-3	few	.	TRBJ2-2	17	TGTGCCATCAGTGAGTCCCAGGACAGCTATAACACCGGGGAGCTGTTTTTT	CAISESQDSYNTGELFF
TRBV12-3/TRBV12-4	few	.	TRBJ1-2	13	TGTGCCAGCAGTTTAGTGGGGGGCGCTGGCTACACCTTC	CASSLVGGAGYTF
TRBV12-3/TRBV12-4	many	.	TRBJ2-3	13	TGTGCCAGCAGACGAACAGGGACAGATACGCAGTATTTT	CASRRTGTDTQYF
TRBV6-2/TRBV6-3	few	TRBD2	TRBJ2-1	13	TGTGCCAGCAGTCTTGGACTAGCTAGTGAGCAGTTCTTC	CASSLGLASEQFF
TRBV9	many	.	TRBJ2-2	15	TGTGCCAGCAGCGTAGATCAGGGACGGAGCGGGGAGCTGTTTTTT	CASSVDQGRSGELFF
TRBV12-3/TRBV12-4	many	.	TRBJ2-2	12	TGTGCCAGCAGTCTGGTTTCCGGGGAGCTGTTTTTT	CASSLVSGELFF
TRBV6-1	many	TRBD2	TRBJ2-7	19	TGTGCCAGCAGCGCCGTGGTAGCGGGAATTTCGTTTACAAGAGACGAGCAGTACTTC	CASSAVVAGISFTRDEQYF
TRBV7-2	.	.	TRBJ1-2	16	TGTGCCAGCAGCCCCGTGGGCACCGGGACTTTTTATGGCTACACCTTC	CASSPVGTGTFYGYTF
TRBV6-2/TRBV6-3	.	.	TRBJ2-2	12	TGTGCCAGCAGTCAAAGCACCGGGGAGCTGTTTTTT	CASSQSTGELFF
TRBV7-6	few	TRBD1	TRBJ2-3	12	TGTGCCAGCAGCTTAGGGGGACAGGTGCAGTATTTT	CASSLGGQVQYF
TRBV6-1	few	TRBD1	TRBJ2-7	16	TGTGCCAGCAGATCGGTCGTGGGGACAGGGGCTGGAGAGCAGTACTTC	CASRSVVGTGAGEQYF
TRBV25-1	many	.	TRBJ2-5	11	TGTGCCAGCAGTGAGATGGAGACCCAGTACTTC	CASSEMETQYF
TRBV20-1	.	TRBD2	TRBJ2-7	14	TGCAGTGCTAGGCGGCTAGCGGGGAACTACGAGCAGTACTTC	CSARRLAGNYEQYF
TRBV7-9	.	TRBD2	TRBJ2-2	14	TGTGCCAGCAGCCAGGGACTAGCCGTCGGGGAGCTGTTTTTT	CASSQGLAVGELFF
TRBV4-2	many	TRBD2	TRBJ2-6	15	TGTGCCAGCAGCCCTAACCTAGCGGCTAGCAGCGTCCTGACTTTC	CASSPNLAASSVLTF
TRBV7-2	.	.	TRBJ2-7	16	TGTGCCAGCAGCTTAGTTTCTTTGCGGGACCACTACGAGCAGTACTTC	CASSLVSLRDHYEQYF
TRBV3-1	.	.	TRBJ2-3	15	TGTGCCAGCAGTCGGAGACAGGAGGTCACAGATACGCAGTATTTT	CASSRRQEVTDTQYF
TRBV5-8	few	TRBD1	TRBJ2-7	17	TGTGCCAGCAGCTTCACCTCTCCGGGACAGGGGGACTACGAGCAGTACTTC	CASSFTSPGQGDYEQYF
TRBV5-6	.	TRBD2	TRBJ2-1	18	TGTGCCAGCAGCTCGACGAGGACTAGATCACTATCCTACAATGAGCAGTTCTTC	CASSSTRTRSLSYNEQFF
TRBV19	.	.	TRBJ2-2	15	TGTGCCAGTAGTATACGGGGGAGGAAGACCGGGGAGCTGTTTTTT	CASSIRGRKTGELFF
TRBV15	few	.	TRBJ2-1	13	TGTGCCACCAGCAGTGGGCGCCACGGTGAGCAGTTCTTC	CATSSGRHGEQFF
TRBV7-6	.	TRBD2	TRBJ2-5	15	TGTGCCAGCAGTACGGGACTAGCGGGAATGGAGACCCAGTACTTC	CASSTGLAGMETQYF
TRBV12-3/TRBV12-4	few	.	TRBJ1-6	15	TGTGCCAGCAGTTTAGCGCAGGATAGAGGATCACCCCTCCACTTT	CASSLAQDRGSPLHF
TRBV5-1	few	TRBD2	TRBJ2-1	15	TGCGCCAGCAGCTTGGAGCCTAGCGGGAGACGTCAACTGTTCTTC	CASSLEPSGRRQLFF
TRBV20-1	many	TRBD2	TRBJ2-1	15	TGCAGTGCTAGTCGTCCCGGGAGGAGATACAATGAGCAGTTCTTC	CSASRPGRRYNEQFF
TRBV6-2/TRBV6-3	.	TRBD1	TRBJ2-5	16	TGTGCCAGCAGTTCGGGGACAGGCACCCGGGGTCCTGCCCAGTACTTC	CASSSGTGTRGPAQYF
TRBV27	.	TRBD2	TRBJ2-7	16	TGTGCCAGCAGTAGCATAGGGACTAGCGGTTCCTACGAGCAGTACTTC	CASSSIGTSGSYEQYF
TRBV5-1	.	.	TRBJ1-1	14	TGCGCCAGCAGCTTGGAGACGGCGAACACTGAAGCTTTCTTT	CASSLETANTEAFF
TRBV4-3	.	.	TRBJ2-2	16	TGCGCCAGCAGCCAAGTTGAGAGAATGAACACCGGGGAGCTGTTTTTT	CASSQVERMNTGELFF
TRBV7-9	few	.	TRBJ2-7	12	TGTGCCAGCAGCTTCCAATTTTACGAGCAGTACTTC	CASSFQFYEQYF
TRBV12-3/TRBV12-4	many	.	TRBJ1-5	16	TGTGCCAGCAGTTTAGCGTGGCAGCATAGCAATCAGCCCCAGCATTTT	CASSLAWQHSNQPQHF
TRBV29-1	.	.	TRBJ2-7	14	TGCAGCGTTGAGGCGGGTTCAATGGCAAGGGAGCAGTACTTC	CSVEAGSMAREQYF
TRBV5-5	many	TRBD1	TRBJ2-7	13	TGTGCCAGCAGCTTACAGGGGGCACACGAGCAGTACTTC	CASSLQGAHEQYF
TRBV15	many	.	TRBJ2-5	14	TGTGCCACCAGCGGAAGGGGCGGGATGGAGACCCAGTACTTC	CATSGRGGMETQYF
TRBV12-3/TRBV12-4	many	.	TRBJ2-1	15	TGTGCCAGCAGTTCCAGAGCTATCTCCTACAATGAGCAGTTCTTC	CASSSRAISYNEQFF
TRBV5-1	few	.	TRBJ1-2	14	TGCGCCAGCAGCTTGGCCAGGGCTAACTATGGCTACACCTTC	CASSLARANYGYTF
TRBV5-1	.	.	TRBJ2-2	15	TGCGCCAGCAGCCCACAGATTAGCGGCACCGGGGAGCTGTTTTTT	CASSPQISGTGELFF
TRBV7-4	.	TRBD1	TRBJ1-2	16	TGTGCCAGCAGCACCCAGACGGGACAGCGTAACTATGGCTACACCTTC	CASSTQTGQRNYGYTF
TRBV14	few	.	TRBJ2-5	14	TGTGCCAGCAGCCAATTAGGAACTCAGGAGACCCAGTACTTC	CASSQLGTQETQYF
TRBV6-1	.	.	TRBJ1-1	14	TGTGCCAGCATCCTCAGCTCAGGGGTGACTGAAGCTTTCTTT	CASILSSGVTEAFF
TRBV12-3/TRBV12-4	few	.	TRBJ2-4	14	TGTGCCAGCAGTCTCCGGGCCCACAAAAACATTCAGTACTTC	CASSLRAHKNIQYF
TRBV6-2/TRBV6-3	.	TRBD2	TRBJ2-3	17	TGTGCCAGCAGTTACGCGGGACTAGCGGGGCTCACAGATACGCAGTATTTT	CASSYAGLAGLTDTQYF
TRBV5-1	.	.	TRBJ2-2	15	TGCGCCAGCAGCTCATCCTATATTTACACCGGGGAGCTGTTTTTT	CASSSSYIYTGELFF
TRBV13	few	TRBD2	TRBJ2-1	18	TGTGCCAGCAGCCCAAACTACGGACTAGCGGGGACCTACAATGAGCAGTTCTTC	CASSPNYGLAGTYNEQFF
TRBV7-2	few	TRBD2	TRBJ2-2	16	TGTGCCACTCGACTAGCGGGAGGGCGAGGGTCGGGGGAGCTGTTTTTT	CATRLAGGRGSGELFF
TRBV12-3/TRBV12-4	.	TRBD2	TRBJ2-1	14	TGTGGCAGCAGCCCTTCGGGAGGAGCGTATGAGCAGTTCTTC	CGSSPSGGAYEQFF
TRBV28	.	TRBD2	TRBJ2-7	17	TGTGCCAGCAGTTTATTCTTGGCGGGAGGGGATCCCTACGAGCAGTACTTC	CASSLFLAGGDPYEQYF
TRBV4-1	many	TRBD1	TRBJ1-1	15	TGCGCCAGCAGCCAAGCCGGGACAGGGAACACTGAAGCTTTCTTT	CASSQAGTGNTEAFF
TRBV5-1	few	TRBD2	TRBJ2-7	15	TGCGCCAGCAGCCCTACTAGCGCATACTCCTACGAGCAGTACTTC	CASSPTSAYSYEQYF
TRBV27	.	.	TRBJ1-6	16	TGTGCCAGCAGTTACCTACACCCGAACTATAATTCACCCCTCCACTTT	CASSYLHPNYNSPLHF
TRBV12-3/TRBV12-4	many	.	TRBJ1-5	13	TGTGCCAGCAGCCCAGGGGAGACTCAGCCCCAGCATTTT	CASSPGETQPQHF
TRBV3-1	.	TRBD2	TRBJ2-1	15	TGTGCCAGCAGCCGGGATGCGGGAGCACGAAATGAGCAGTTCTTC	CASSRDAGARNEQFF
TRBV2	.	TRBD2	TRBJ2-7	15	TGTGCCAGCAGCGGACTAGCGGGGGGATCGGGGGAGCAGTACTTC	CASSGLAGGSGEQYF
TRBV7-9	.	TRBD2	TRBJ2-1	15	TGTGCCAGCAGTAAACTAGCGGGACCCTACAATGAGCAGTTCTTC	CASSKLAGPYNEQFF
TRBV12-3/TRBV12-4	many	.	TRBJ2-2	11	TGTGCCAGCACGAGCGACGGGGAGCTGTTTTTT	CASTSDGELFF
TRBV7-9	few	TRBD1	TRBJ1-1	14	TGTGCCAGCACCACGACAGGGACGAACACTGAAGCTTTCTTT	CASTTTGTNTEAFF
TRBV7-2	.	TRBD1	TRBJ2-5	15	TGTGCCAGCAGCTCCGACAGGGGGGGGTCCGGGACCCAGTACTTC	CASSSDRGGSGTQYF
TRBV5-1	many	TRBD1	TRBJ1-5	15	TGCGCCAGCAGCTTATCGGGACAGGGAAATCAGCCCCAGCATTTT	CASSLSGQGNQPQHF